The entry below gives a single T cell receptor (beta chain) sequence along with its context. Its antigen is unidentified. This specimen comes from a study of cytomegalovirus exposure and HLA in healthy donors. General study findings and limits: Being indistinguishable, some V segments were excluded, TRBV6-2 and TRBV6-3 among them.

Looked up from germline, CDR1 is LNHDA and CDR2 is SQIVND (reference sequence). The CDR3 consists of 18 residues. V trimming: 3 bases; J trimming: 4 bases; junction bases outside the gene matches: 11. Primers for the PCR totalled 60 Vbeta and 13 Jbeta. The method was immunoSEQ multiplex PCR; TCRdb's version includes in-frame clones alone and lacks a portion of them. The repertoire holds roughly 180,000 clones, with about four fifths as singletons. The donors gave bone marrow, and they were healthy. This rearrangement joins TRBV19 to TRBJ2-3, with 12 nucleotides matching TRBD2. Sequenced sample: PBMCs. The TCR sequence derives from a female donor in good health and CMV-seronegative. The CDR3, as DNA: TGTGCCAGTAGTATCGGGACTAGCGGGCGAGGAGGATCAGATACGCAGTATTTT. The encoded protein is CASSIGTSGRGGSDTQYF.